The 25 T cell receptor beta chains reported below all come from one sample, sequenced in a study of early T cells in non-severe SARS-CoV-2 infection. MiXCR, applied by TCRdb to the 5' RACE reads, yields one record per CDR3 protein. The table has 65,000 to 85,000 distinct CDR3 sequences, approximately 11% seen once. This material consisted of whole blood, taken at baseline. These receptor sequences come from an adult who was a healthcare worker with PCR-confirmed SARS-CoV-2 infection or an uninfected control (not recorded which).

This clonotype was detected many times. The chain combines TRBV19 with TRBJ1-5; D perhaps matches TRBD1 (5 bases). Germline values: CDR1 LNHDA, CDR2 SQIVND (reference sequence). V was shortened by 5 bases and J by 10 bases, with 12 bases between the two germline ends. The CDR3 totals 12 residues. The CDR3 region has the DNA TGTGCCAGTAGTGCCACGGGGGGTCCCCAGCATTTT. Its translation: CASSATGGPQHF.

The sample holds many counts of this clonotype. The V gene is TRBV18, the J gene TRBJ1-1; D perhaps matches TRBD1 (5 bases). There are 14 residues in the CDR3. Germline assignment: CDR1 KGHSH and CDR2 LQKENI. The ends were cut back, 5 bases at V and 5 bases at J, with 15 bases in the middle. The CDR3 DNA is TGTGCCAGCTCAAAGGTGTCGGGGGATACTGAAGCTTTCTTT. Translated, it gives CASSKVSGDTEAFF. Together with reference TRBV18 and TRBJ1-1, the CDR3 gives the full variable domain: NAGVMQNPRHLVRRRGQEARLRCSPMKGHSHVYWYRQLPEEGLKFMVYLQKENIIDESGMPKERFSAEFPKEGPSILRIQQVVRGDSAAYFCASSKVSGDTEAFFGQGTRLTVV.

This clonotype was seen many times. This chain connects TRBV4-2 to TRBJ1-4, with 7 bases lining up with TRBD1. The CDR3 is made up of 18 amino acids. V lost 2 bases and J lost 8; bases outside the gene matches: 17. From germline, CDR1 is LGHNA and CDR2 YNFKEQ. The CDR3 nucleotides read TGTGCCAGCAGCCAAAGCACAGGGGTCTATGGCGGCGGGGAAAAACTGTTTTTT. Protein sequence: CASSQSTGVYGGGEKLFF.

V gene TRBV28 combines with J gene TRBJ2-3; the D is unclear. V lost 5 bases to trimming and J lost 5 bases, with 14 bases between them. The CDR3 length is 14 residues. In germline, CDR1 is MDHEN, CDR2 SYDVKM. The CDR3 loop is CASSRFLIKDTQYF. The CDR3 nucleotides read TGTGCCAGCAGTCGATTCCTTATAAAAGATACGCAGTATTTT.

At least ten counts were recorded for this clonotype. CDR3 DNA: TGCGCCAGCAGCCACGGACAGAATTATGGCTACACCTTC. Its translation: CASSHGQNYGYTF. The rearrangement joins TRBV4-3 to TRBJ1-2, with D possibly matching TRBD1 (6 bases). V gave up 3 bases and J gave up 5 bases, with 10 bases separating them. Per germline, CDR1 LGHNA and CDR2 YSLEER. This CDR3 comprises 13 residues.

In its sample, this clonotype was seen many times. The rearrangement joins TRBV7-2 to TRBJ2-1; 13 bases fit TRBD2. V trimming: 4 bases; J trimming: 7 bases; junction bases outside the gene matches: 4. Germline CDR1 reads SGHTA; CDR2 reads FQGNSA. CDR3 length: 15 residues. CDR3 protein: CASSWGLAGRNEQFF. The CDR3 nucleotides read TGTGCCAGCAGCTGGGGACTAGCGGGAAGGAATGAGCAGTTCTTC.

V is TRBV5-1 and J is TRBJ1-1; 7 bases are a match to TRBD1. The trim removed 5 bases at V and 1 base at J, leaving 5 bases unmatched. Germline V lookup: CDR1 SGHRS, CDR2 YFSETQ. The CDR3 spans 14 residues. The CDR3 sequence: CASSTGQTNTEAFF. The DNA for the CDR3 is TGCGCCAGCAGTACGGGACAGACGAACACTGAAGCTTTCTTT.

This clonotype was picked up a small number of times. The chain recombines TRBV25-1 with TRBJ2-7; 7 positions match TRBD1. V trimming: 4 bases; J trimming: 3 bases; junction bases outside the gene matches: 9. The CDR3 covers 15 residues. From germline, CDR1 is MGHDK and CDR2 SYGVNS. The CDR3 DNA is TGTGCCAGCAGTGGAACCGGGACAGACTACTACGAGCAGTACTTC. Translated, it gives CASSGTGTDYYEQYF.

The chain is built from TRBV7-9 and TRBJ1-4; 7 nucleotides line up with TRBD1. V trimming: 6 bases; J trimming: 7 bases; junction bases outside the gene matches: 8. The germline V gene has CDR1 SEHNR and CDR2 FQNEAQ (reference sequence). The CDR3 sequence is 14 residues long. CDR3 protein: CASRAGTAAEKLFF. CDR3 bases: TGTGCCAGCAGGGCCGGGACAGCAGCTGAAAAACTGTTTTTT.

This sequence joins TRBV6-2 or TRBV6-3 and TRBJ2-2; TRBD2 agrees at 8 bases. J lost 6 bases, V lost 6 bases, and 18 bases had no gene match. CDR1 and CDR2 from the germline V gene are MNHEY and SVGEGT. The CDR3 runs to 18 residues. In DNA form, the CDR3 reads TGTGCCAGCAGAACGCTAGCGGGTGTCTACAAAGCGGCCGGGGAGCTGTTTTTT. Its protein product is CASRTLAGVYKAAGELFF.

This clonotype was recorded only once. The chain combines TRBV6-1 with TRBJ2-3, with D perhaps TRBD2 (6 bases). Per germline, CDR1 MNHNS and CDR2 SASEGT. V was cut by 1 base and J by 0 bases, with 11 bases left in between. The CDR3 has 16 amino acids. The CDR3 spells CASSEVSGASTDTQYF. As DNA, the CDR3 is TGTGCCAGCAGTGAAGTGTCGGGAGCTAGCACAGATACGCAGTATTTT.

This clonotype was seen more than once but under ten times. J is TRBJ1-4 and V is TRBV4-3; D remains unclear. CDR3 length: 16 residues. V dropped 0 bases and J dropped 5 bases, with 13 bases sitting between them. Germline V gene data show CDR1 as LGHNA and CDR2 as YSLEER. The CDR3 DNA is TGCGCCAGCAGCCAAGAGGCGTGGAGGCCAAATGAAAAACTGTTTTTT. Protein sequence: CASSQEAWRPNEKLFF.

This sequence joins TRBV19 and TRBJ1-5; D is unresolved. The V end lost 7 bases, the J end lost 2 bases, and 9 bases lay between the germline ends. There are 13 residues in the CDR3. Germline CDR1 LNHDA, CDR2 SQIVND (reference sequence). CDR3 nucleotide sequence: TGTGCCAGTAATGCCCAGCGCAATCAGCCCCAGCATTTT. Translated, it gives CASNAQRNQPQHF.

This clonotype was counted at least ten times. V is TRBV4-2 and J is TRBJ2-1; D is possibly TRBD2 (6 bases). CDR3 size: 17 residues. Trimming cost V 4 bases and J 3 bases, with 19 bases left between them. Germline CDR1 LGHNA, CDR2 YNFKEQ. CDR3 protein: CASSPTPWREVYNEQFF. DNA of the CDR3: TGTGCCAGCAGCCCGACACCGTGGAGGGAGGTCTACAATGAGCAGTTCTTC.

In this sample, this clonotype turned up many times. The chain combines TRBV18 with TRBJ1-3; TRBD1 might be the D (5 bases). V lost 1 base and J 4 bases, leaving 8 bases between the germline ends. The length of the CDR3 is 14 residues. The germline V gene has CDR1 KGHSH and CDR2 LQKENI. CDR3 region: CASSPRTTGNTIYF. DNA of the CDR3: TGTGCCAGCTCACCACGGACAACGGGAAACACCATATATTTT.

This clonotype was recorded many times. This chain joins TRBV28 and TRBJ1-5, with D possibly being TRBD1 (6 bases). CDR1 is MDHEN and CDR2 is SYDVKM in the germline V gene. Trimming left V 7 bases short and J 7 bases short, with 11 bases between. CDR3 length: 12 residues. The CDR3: CASTGVGQPQHF. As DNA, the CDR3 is TGTGCCAGCACAGGGGTAGGGCAGCCCCAGCATTTT.

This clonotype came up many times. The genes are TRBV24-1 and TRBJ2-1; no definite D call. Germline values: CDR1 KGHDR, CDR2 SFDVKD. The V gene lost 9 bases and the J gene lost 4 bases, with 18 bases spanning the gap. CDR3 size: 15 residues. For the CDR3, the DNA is TGTGCCACCGCCCCCGGAGTAGGGTCTTACAATGAGCAGTTCTTC. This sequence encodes CATAPGVGSYNEQFF.

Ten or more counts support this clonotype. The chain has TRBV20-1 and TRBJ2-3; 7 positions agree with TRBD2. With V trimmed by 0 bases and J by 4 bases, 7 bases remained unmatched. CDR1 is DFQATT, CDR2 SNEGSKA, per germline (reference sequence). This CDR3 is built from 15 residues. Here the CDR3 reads CSARDLGGGPDTQYF. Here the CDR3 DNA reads TGCAGTGCTAGAGATCTTGGGGGAGGGCCAGATACGCAGTATTTT.

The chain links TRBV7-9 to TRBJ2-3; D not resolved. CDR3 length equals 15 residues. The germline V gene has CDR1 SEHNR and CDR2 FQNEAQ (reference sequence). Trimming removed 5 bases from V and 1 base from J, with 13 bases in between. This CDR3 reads CASSTRTDRTDTQYF. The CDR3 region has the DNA TGTGCCAGCAGCACCCGAACGGACCGCACAGATACGCAGTATTTT.

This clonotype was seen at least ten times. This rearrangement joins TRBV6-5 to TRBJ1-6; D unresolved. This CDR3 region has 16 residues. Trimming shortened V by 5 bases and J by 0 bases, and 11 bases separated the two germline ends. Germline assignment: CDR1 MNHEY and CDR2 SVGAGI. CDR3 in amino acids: CASSPDPSSYNSPLHF. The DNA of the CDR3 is TGTGCCAGCAGTCCCGATCCAAGCTCCTATAATTCACCCCTCCACTTT.

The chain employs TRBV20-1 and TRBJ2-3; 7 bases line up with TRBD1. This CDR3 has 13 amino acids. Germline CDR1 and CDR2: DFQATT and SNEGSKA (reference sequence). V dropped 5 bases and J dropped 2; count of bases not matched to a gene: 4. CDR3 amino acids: CSAPQGPTDTQYF. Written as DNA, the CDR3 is TGCAGTGCTCCACAGGGGCCCACAGATACGCAGTATTTT.

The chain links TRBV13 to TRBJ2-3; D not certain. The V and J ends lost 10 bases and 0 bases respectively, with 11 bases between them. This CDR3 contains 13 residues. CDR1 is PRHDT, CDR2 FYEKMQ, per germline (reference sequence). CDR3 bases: TGTGCCACCCTTAGGCGGAGCACAGATACGCAGTATTTT. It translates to CATLRRSTDTQYF.

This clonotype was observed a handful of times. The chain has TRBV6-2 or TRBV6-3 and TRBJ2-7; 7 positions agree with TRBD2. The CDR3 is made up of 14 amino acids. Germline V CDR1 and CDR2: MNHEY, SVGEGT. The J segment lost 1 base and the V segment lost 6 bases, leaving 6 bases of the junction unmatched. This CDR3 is CASSLRRESYEQYF. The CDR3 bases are TGTGCCAGCAGCCTAAGGCGGGAGTCCTACGAGCAGTACTTC.

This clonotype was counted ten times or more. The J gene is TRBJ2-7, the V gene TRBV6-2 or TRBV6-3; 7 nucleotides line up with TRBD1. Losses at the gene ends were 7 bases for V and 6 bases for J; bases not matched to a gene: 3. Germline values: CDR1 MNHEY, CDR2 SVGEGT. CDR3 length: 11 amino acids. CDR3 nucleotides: TGTGCCAGCACCTCAGGGGGCGAGCAGTACTTC. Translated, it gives CASTSGGEQYF.

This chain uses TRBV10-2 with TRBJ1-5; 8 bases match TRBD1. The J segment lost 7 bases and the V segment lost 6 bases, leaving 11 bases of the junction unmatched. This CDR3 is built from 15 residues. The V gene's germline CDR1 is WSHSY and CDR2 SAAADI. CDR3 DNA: TGCGCCAGCAGGCTAACAGGACAGGGCGGGCAGCCCCAGCATTTT. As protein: CASRLTGQGGQPQHF.